This T cell receptor beta chain was profiled in a study of T cell responses to AZD1222 COVID-19 vaccine. Per the germline V gene, CDR1 is KGHSH and CDR2 is LQKENI. The V gene end was trimmed by 0 bases and the J gene end by 7 bases; junction bases not matched to a gene: 7. There are 15 residues in the CDR3. Study-wide points: Unmutated variant regions are reportedly the target of nearly half of TCRs that are spike-specific. Repertoires in all cases were sampled only once the peak T cell response had passed.

Profiled with immunoSEQ multiplex PCR; TCRdb holds only in-frame clones, not every one. The data show some 80,000 clones, about 83% seen once. Note on this clone: As yet, its antigen is unknown.

The genes are TRBV18 and TRBJ1-2, with 8 bases fitting TRBD1. This TCR was sampled from an adult who received the MenACWY meningococcal vaccine as a control. This sample comprised peripheral blood, obtained 28 days after the second dose of the MenACWY control vaccine. In DNA form, the CDR3 reads TGTGCCAGCTCACCACCGGACAGGGCAAGGACTGGCTACACCTTC. Translation gives CASSPPDRARTGYTF.